This T cell receptor (beta chain) comes out of a study of cytomegalovirus exposure and HLA in healthy donors. The study, taken as a whole, reports: Reportedly, HLA-A and HLA-B alleles of most subjects were accurately predicted from TCR beta. A later analysis associated 16,951 TCR beta sequences with HLA alleles at a 0.05 false discovery rate. Roughly uniform depth of sequencing across donors was assumed in presence/absence analyses.

With 60 Vbeta and 13 Jbeta primers, the PCR was carried out. Clones were sequenced by immunoSEQ multiplex PCR, and TCRdb holds only the in-frame ones, with some missing. The sample shows some 98,000 clones, about four fifths of them seen only once. This CDR3 spans 13 amino acids. V was shortened by 6 bases and J by 1 base, with 9 bases between the two germline ends. The germline gives CDR1 MNHEY, CDR2 SVGAGI. To note about this clone: Its antigen is unknown.

This receptor was obtained from a human donor in good health. Material: PBMCs. V and J are TRBV6-5 and TRBJ1-1; D may be TRBD1 (5 bases). Here the CDR3 reads CASRRQKNTEAFF. DNA for the CDR3: TGTGCCAGCAGGAGACAGAAGAACACTGAAGCTTTCTTT.